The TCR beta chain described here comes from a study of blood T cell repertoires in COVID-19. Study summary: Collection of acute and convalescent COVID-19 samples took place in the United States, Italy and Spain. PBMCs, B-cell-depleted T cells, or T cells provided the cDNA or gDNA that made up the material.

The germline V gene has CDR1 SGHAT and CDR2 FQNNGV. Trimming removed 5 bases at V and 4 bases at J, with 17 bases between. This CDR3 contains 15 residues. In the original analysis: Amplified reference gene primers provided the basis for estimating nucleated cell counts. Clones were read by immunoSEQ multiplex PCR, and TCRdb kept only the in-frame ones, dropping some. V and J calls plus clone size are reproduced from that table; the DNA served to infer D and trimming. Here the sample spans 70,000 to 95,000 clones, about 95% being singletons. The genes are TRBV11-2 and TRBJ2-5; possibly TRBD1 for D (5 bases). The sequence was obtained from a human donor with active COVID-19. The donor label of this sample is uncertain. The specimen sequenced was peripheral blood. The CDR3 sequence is CASSRQGVRRETQYF. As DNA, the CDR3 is TGTGCCAGCAGCCGACAAGGGGTCCGTAGAGAGACCCAGTACTTC.